The 26 T cell receptor beta chains given below trace back to one sample, sequenced in a study of cytomegalovirus exposure and HLA in healthy donors. The PCR made use of 60 Vbeta and 13 Jbeta primers. Method: immunoSEQ multiplex PCR; TCRdb's copy keeps in-frame clones and lacks some. Counted here are roughly 100,000 clones, less than 80% occurring once; the ten biggest clones make up 3% to 4%. The sample was PBMCs. The source of these receptors is a man aged 60-69 years in good health and CMV-seronegative.

The chain links TRBV28 to TRBJ2-5; weak D call: TRBD2 (7 bases). The CDR3 runs 15 residues. V lost 1 base, J lost 5 bases, and 14 bases lay in between. The germline V gene has CDR1 MDHEN and CDR2 SYDVKM. CDR3 DNA sequence: TGTGCCAGCAGTTTATTTCGGGGGGCGGGGGAGACCCAGTACTTC. Its translation is CASSLFRGAGETQYF.

The chain joins TRBV2 to TRBJ1-3; 9 nucleotides align to TRBD1. CDR1 is SNHLY and CDR2 is FYNNEI in the germline V gene. The CDR3 is made up of 14 amino acids. J lost 7 bases, V lost 4 bases, and 5 bases had no gene match. CDR3 sequence reads: CASSVGGQGNTIYF. CDR3 nucleotides: TGTGCCAGCAGTGTCGGTGGACAGGGGAACACCATATATTTT.

The V gene is TRBV10-3, the J gene TRBJ1-1, with 7 bases aligning to TRBD1. J lost 2 bases, V lost 6 bases, and 6 bases had no gene match. CDR1 is ENHRY and CDR2 is SYGVKD in the germline V gene. This CDR3 is 14 amino acids long. CDR3 region: CAIRRGTANTEAFF. The CDR3 DNA reads as TGTGCCATCAGGCGCGGGACAGCCAACACTGAAGCTTTCTTT.

V usage is TRBV5-1 and J usage is TRBJ2-6; D call uncertain. V lost 0 bases and J lost 2, with 3 bases in between. This CDR3 has 14 residues. Germline V gene sequence: CDR1 SGHRS, CDR2 YFSETQ. The CDR3 DNA sequence: TGCGCCAGCAGCTTGGATACTGGGGCCAACGTCCTGACTTTC. It is translated as CASSLDTGANVLTF.

CDR3 bases: TGCGCCAGCAGCTTGAGATTCAGCCCAACGGCCCCTGCCAGGGACTTTGAGCAGTTCTTC. Amino acid sequence: CASSLRFSPTAPARDFEQFF. The V and J genes are TRBV5-1 and TRBJ2-1; D may be TRBD2 (6 bases). The V gene's germline CDR1 is SGHRS and CDR2 YFSETQ. Trimming removed 1 base at V and 9 bases at J, with 32 bases between. There are 20 residues in the CDR3. Supplemented by reference TRBV5-1 and TRBJ2-1, the full variable domain reads KAGVTQTPRYLIKTRGQQVTLSCSPISGHRSVSWYQQTPGQGLQFLFEYFSETQRNKGNFPGRFSGRQFSNSRSEMNVSTLELGDSALYLCASSLRFSPTAPARDFEQFFGPGTRLTVL.

J is TRBJ2-1 and V is TRBV18, with TRBD1 identical over 8 bases. The germline V gene encodes CDR1 KGHSH and CDR2 LQKENI. J gave up 8 bases and V 0 bases, and 3 bases lay outside the gene matches. CDR3 length equals 14 residues. CDR3 in amino acids: CASSPPTGADEQFF. Here the CDR3 DNA reads TGTGCCAGCTCACCACCGACAGGGGCAGATGAGCAGTTCTTC.

Only one count was recorded for this clone. This sample includes further DNA sequences coding for the same CDR3. This rearrangement joins TRBV5-1 to TRBJ1-1, with 8 bases identical to TRBD1. The CDR3 is 15 residues long. The germline CDR1 and CDR2 sequences are SGHRS and YFSETQ. J lost 5 bases, V lost 1 base, and 7 bases had no gene match. The CDR3: CASSLTTGGDTEAFF. CDR3 in DNA: TGCGCCAGCAGCTTGACTACAGGGGGAGATACTGAAGCTTTCTTT.

The V call is TRBV6-1, the J call TRBJ2-7; tentatively, D is TRBD1 (6 bases). The CDR3 totals 15 residues. V was shortened by 4 bases and J by 5 bases, with 18 bases between the two germline ends. CDR1 is MNHNS and CDR2 is SASEGT in the germline V gene. CDR3 protein: CASSASPNRVNEQYF. DNA of the CDR3: TGTGCCAGCAGTGCCTCTCCGAACAGGGTAAACGAGCAGTACTTC.

V usage is TRBV5-1 and J usage is TRBJ2-1, with 10 bases identical to TRBD2. Germline lookup yields CDR1 SGHRS and CDR2 YFSETQ. The junction had 11 bases not matched to a gene; V was cut back by 4 bases and J by 7 bases. The CDR3 contains 16 residues. Here the CDR3 reads CASSQPLAGAGNEQFF. The CDR3 nucleotides read TGCGCCAGCAGCCAACCCCTAGCGGGGGCTGGGAATGAGCAGTTCTTC.

The chain joins TRBV5-1 to TRBJ1-5, with 7 bases matching TRBD1. Germline assignment: CDR1 SGHRS and CDR2 YFSETQ. Losses at the gene ends were 0 bases for V and 2 bases for J; bases not matched to a gene: 5. The CDR3 runs 16 residues. The CDR3 DNA sequence: TGCGCCAGCAGCTTGGGGGGGGACAGCCGCAATCAGCCCCAGCATTTT. Encoded protein: CASSLGGDSRNQPQHF.

This clone was observed a few times. The chain couples TRBV5-1 to TRBJ2-6, with a weak D call TRBD1 (6 bases). V lost 3 bases to trimming and J lost 4 bases, with 11 bases between them. The CDR3 covers 15 residues. Germline CDR1 SGHRS, CDR2 YFSETQ. The CDR3 region is CASSWNGQGANVLTF. CDR3 coding DNA: TGCGCCAGCAGCTGGAATGGACAGGGGGCCAACGTCCTGACTTTC.

This clone was detected only once. The gene calls are TRBV7-6 and TRBJ1-2, with TRBD1 identical over 7 bases. The V segment lost 5 bases and the J segment 4 bases; nucleotides outside the gene matches: 4. This CDR3 is built from 13 residues. CDR1 and CDR2 from the germline V gene are SGHVS and FNYEAQ. The CDR3 nucleotides are TGTGCCAGCAGCCAGGACAGGCTCTATGGCTACACCTTC. Encoded protein: CASSQDRLYGYTF.

The chain couples TRBV6-9 to TRBJ2-7; TRBD2 matches 10 bases. J was trimmed by 3 bases and V by 11 bases; bases with no gene match: 10. Germline CDR1 is MNHGY and CDR2 is SVAAGI. The CDR3 totals 14 residues. The CDR3 DNA sequence: TGTGCCGGTATTTGGGGACTAGCGTTCTACGAGCAGTACGTC. It encodes CAGIWGLAFYEQYV.

This clone has just one count. The V call is TRBV5-1, the J call TRBJ1-1, with TRBD1 as a possible D gene (6 bases). The CDR3 loop spans 14 amino acids. Looked up from germline, CDR1 is SGHRS and CDR2 is YFSETQ. Trimming left V 6 bases short and J 5 bases short, with 17 bases between. The CDR3 region has the DNA TGCGCCAGCAAGGGAAGACAGGTGGGAACTGAAGCTTTCTTT. It yields the protein CASKGRQVGTEAFF.

The chain is built from TRBV9 and TRBJ2-3, with 9 bases fitting TRBD1. Germline V gene data show CDR1 as SGDLS and CDR2 as YYNGEE. The CDR3 spans 17 residues. After removal of 3 bases from V and 8 bases from J, the junction contained 16 bases not matched to a gene. The CDR3 sequence is CASSALSGQGIVGTQYF. CDR3 nucleotide sequence: TGTGCCAGCAGCGCATTGTCCGGACAGGGGATTGTTGGTACGCAGTATTTT.

The genes are TRBV7-9 and TRBJ1-4, with D maybe TRBD1 (6 bases). The ends were cut back, 4 bases at V and 8 bases at J, with 11 bases in the middle. CDR3 length equals 13 residues. Germline values: CDR1 SEHNR, CDR2 FQNEAQ (reference sequence). For the CDR3, the DNA is TGTGCCAGCAGCTGGGGACAAGGAGAAAAACTGTTTTTT. This sequence encodes CASSWGQGEKLFF.

The chain uses TRBV5-1 and TRBJ2-5; no definite D call. The CDR3 runs to 13 residues. The germline V and J ends were trimmed by 3 bases and 2 bases, with 8 bases remaining between them. CDR1 is SGHRS and CDR2 is YFSETQ in the germline V gene. CDR3 DNA sequence: TGCGCCAGCAGCTCCCGACTGCAAGAGACCCAGTACTTC. This encodes CASSSRLQETQYF.

The chain is built from TRBV5-1 and TRBJ2-3, with a weak D call TRBD2 (7 bases). CDR3 length: 15 amino acids. V lost 7 bases and J lost 2, with 17 bases in between. Germline CDR1 reads SGHRS; CDR2 reads YFSETQ. In DNA, the CDR3 is TGCGCCAGCGGCGGGGAGGGGGATTACACAGATACGCAGTATTTT. Translating it yields CASGGEGDYTDTQYF. Using reference TRBV5-1 and TRBJ2-3 for the parts outside the CDR3, the full variable domain is KAGVTQTPRYLIKTRGQQVTLSCSPISGHRSVSWYQQTPGQGLQFLFEYFSETQRNKGNFPGRFSGRQFSNSRSEMNVSTLELGDSALYLCASGGEGDYTDTQYFGPGTRLTVL.

The chain combines TRBV27 with TRBJ2-2; TRBD2 agrees at 9 bases. The germline gives CDR1 MNHEY, CDR2 SMNVEV (reference sequence). V lost 3 bases, J lost 1 base, and 12 bases stayed unmatched. The CDR3 has 19 residues. This CDR3 reads CASSLAFQRGAQNTGELFF. The CDR3 DNA reads as TGTGCCAGCAGTTTGGCGTTCCAGCGGGGGGCTCAGAACACCGGGGAGCTGTTTTTT.

The V call is TRBV4-1, the J call TRBJ2-3; TRBD1 agrees at 8 bases. The germline V gene has CDR1 MGHRA and CDR2 YSYEKL. The V and J ends lost 4 bases and 6 bases, in that order; junction bases with no gene match: 12. The CDR3 length is 16 residues. CDR3 loop: CASSRQGAGTEDTQYF. The CDR3 bases are TGCGCCAGCAGCCGTCAGGGGGCGGGGACGGAGGATACGCAGTATTTT.

V is TRBV30 and J is TRBJ2-7; 9 bases agree with TRBD1. V lost 8 bases to trimming and J lost 0 bases; unmatched junction nucleotides: 5. There are 13 residues in the CDR3. The germline gives CDR1 GTSNPN, CDR2 SVGIG (reference sequence). CDR3 sequence: CAGSTGGSYEQYF. CDR3 nucleotide sequence: TGTGCCGGGTCGACAGGGGGCTCCTACGAGCAGTACTTC.

The V call is TRBV4-3, the J call TRBJ1-2; D ambiguous. The CDR3 is 16 residues long. The germline V gene has CDR1 LGHNA and CDR2 YSLEER. V dropped 0 bases and J dropped 5 bases, with 16 bases sitting between them. The chain's CDR3 is CASSQEGTRAGYGYTF. CDR3 bases: TGCGCCAGCAGCCAAGAAGGAACAAGGGCGGGGTATGGCTACACCTTC.

The J gene is TRBJ1-1, the V gene TRBV5-5; maybe TRBD1 (5 bases). The CDR3 spans 15 residues. V was clipped by 1 base and J by 0 bases, with 10 bases between them. Germline CDR1 and CDR2: SGHKS and YYEKEE (reference sequence). The CDR3 bases are TGTGCCAGCAGCTTGTTTCAGGGAATGAACACTGAAGCTTTCTTT. This translates into CASSLFQGMNTEAFF.

Written as DNA, the CDR3 is TGTGCCAGCAGTCCCTCCCGGGATAACTATGGCTACACCTTC. It yields the protein CASSPSRDNYGYTF. The chain couples TRBV28 to TRBJ1-2; D unresolved. Germline CDR1 reads MDHEN; CDR2 reads SYDVKM. Trimming took off 5 bases at V and 1 base at J, with 11 bases between the two ends. The CDR3 is made up of 14 amino acids.

The chain recombines TRBV5-1 with TRBJ2-5; 7 bases align to TRBD1. V lost 4 bases and J lost 2; bases outside the gene matches: 5. Germline values: CDR1 SGHRS, CDR2 YFSETQ. This CDR3 contains 14 residues. CDR3 bases: TGCGCCAGCAGCCCGGGGACAGATCAAGAGACCCAGTACTTC. Protein: CASSPGTDQETQYF.

The chain links TRBV4-3 to TRBJ2-2, with 8 bases aligning to TRBD1. V lost 1 base, J lost 3 bases, and 4 bases stayed unmatched. The CDR3 has 16 residues. CDR1 and CDR2 (germline): LGHNA, YSLEER. CDR3 bases: TGCGCCAGCAGCCAAGTCTACAGGGGGTACACCGGGGAGCTGTTTTTT. Amino acid sequence: CASSQVYRGYTGELFF.